This TCR beta chain emerged from a study of lymphopenia after photon versus proton radiotherapy. On this clone: Its antigen is currently unknown.

The study, taken as a whole, reports: Proton therapy kept repertoires fairly stable, unlike photons, which gained effector/memory cells.

The assay was immunoSEQ multiplex PCR, and TCRdb's table has in-frame clones only and misses some. The table has around 20,000 clones, roughly four fifths seen once. This specimen consisted of peripheral blood, obtained from a patient treated with photon-based radiotherapy. The receptor comes from a woman aged 50 to 60 with pancreatic cancer.

CDR3 DNA: TGTGCCACCAGCTTCGGGCTAGCGGGAGGTTTCGGGGAGACCCAGTACTTC. As protein: CATSFGLAGGFGETQYF. V usage is TRBV15 and J usage is TRBJ2-5; the match to TRBD2 covers 11 bases. Germline V gene sequence: CDR1 LNHNV, CDR2 YYDKDF (reference sequence). V shed 5 bases and J 5 bases; nucleotides not matched to a gene: 13. The CDR3 totals 17 residues.